The 23 T cell receptor beta chains reported below all come from one sample, sequenced in a study of blood T cell repertoires in COVID-19. The repertoire was sequenced with immunoSEQ multiplex PCR; TCRdb's copy has only in-frame clones and lacks some. The sample records 200,000 to 300,000 clones, around 90% being singletons. Sequencing was done on a sample of peripheral blood. These TCRs come from a human donor in a cohort sampled during active COVID-19.

The chain recombines TRBV7-2 with TRBJ2-7; 8 bases fit TRBD2. The CDR3 has 15 residues. Per the germline V gene, CDR1 is SGHTA and CDR2 is FQGNSA. With V trimmed by 4 bases and J by 2 bases, 7 bases remained unmatched. The CDR3 DNA reads as TGTGCCAGCAGCTCTGGACTAGCTTCTCCCTACGAGCAGTACTTC. Its protein is CASSSGLASPYEQYF.

The chain combines TRBV4-3 with TRBJ1-4; D is possibly TRBD1 (6 bases). The CDR3 has 16 residues. The germline V gene has CDR1 LGHNA and CDR2 YSLEER. V was shortened by 0 bases and J by 3 bases, with 11 bases between the two germline ends. DNA for the CDR3: TGCGCCAGCAGCCAAGATCATAGGGGGTCTAATGAAAAACTGTTTTTT. Translated: CASSQDHRGSNEKLFF.

This clone was observed a single time. The chain is built from TRBV30 and TRBJ2-3, with 12 nucleotides matching TRBD1. This CDR3 spans 18 amino acids. Germline V lookup: CDR1 GTSNPN, CDR2 SVGIG (reference sequence). Losses at the gene ends were 7 bases for V and 0 bases for J; bases not matched to a gene: 14. This CDR3 is CAYSTGTGGSSSTDTQYF. In DNA, the CDR3 is TGTGCCTACTCTACCGGGACAGGGGGCTCCTCTAGCACAGATACGCAGTATTTT.

The V gene is TRBV7-8, the J gene TRBJ2-1; 15 bases align to TRBD2. Germline V gene sequence: CDR1 SGHVS, CDR2 FQNEAQ. CDR3 length: 19 amino acids. The ends lost 5 bases at V and 0 bases at J; junction bases unmatched: 8. CDR3 bases: TGTGCCAGCAGCCGGCGTGGGACTAGCGGGGGGAGCTCCTACAATGAGCAGTTCTTC. It codes for CASSRRGTSGGSSYNEQFF.

V is TRBV11-2 and J is TRBJ2-7, with a tentative D call TRBD1 (5 bases). Germline assignment: CDR1 SGHAT and CDR2 FQNNGV. The ends were cut back, 0 bases at V and 0 bases at J, with 12 bases in the middle. The CDR3 covers 16 residues. DNA of the CDR3: TGTGCCAGCAGCTTAGATCTGTGGGGCAACTCCTACGAGCAGTACTTC. The encoded protein is CASSLDLWGNSYEQYF.

The chain carries TRBV7-2 and TRBJ1-1; weak D call: TRBD1 (6 bases). CDR3 length equals 13 residues. Trimming left V 4 bases short and J 5 bases short, with 11 bases between. Germline CDR1 is SGHTA and CDR2 is FQGNSA. The CDR3 here is CASSSTQGTEAFF. CDR3 DNA sequence: TGTGCCAGCAGCTCGACCCAGGGGACTGAAGCTTTCTTT.

The rearrangement uses TRBV9 and TRBJ1-3; 9 positions match TRBD1. This CDR3 has 17 residues. After removal of 0 bases from V and 3 bases from J, the junction contained 7 bases not matched to a gene. The V gene's germline CDR1 is SGDLS and CDR2 YYNGEE. The CDR3 coding sequence is TGTGCCAGCAGCGTAGCAGGGGTGACAGGGGGTGGAAACACCATATATTTT. It yields the protein CASSVAGVTGGGNTIYF.

The rearrangement links TRBV6-5 to TRBJ2-1, with 9 bases aligning to TRBD2. CDR3 length equals 12 residues. J gave up 12 bases and V 6 bases, and 6 bases lay outside the gene matches. Germline CDR1 and CDR2: MNHEY and SVGAGI. The CDR3 coding sequence is TGTGCCAGCAGCCCGGGACTAGCCGCGCAGTTCTTC. It is translated as CASSPGLAAQFF.

The chain employs TRBV6-5 and TRBJ2-1; 9 nucleotides align to TRBD2. V dropped 2 bases and J dropped 8; count of bases not matched to a gene: 7. The germline V gene has CDR1 MNHEY and CDR2 SVGAGI. The CDR3 has 15 residues. Here the CDR3 DNA reads TGTGCCAGCAGTTACATGTCTAGCGGGGCTTATGAGCAGTTCTTC. The encoded protein is CASSYMSSGAYEQFF.

The chain carries TRBV10-3 and TRBJ2-7, with D perhaps TRBD2 (5 bases). The V gene's germline CDR1 is ENHRY and CDR2 SYGVKD. The V end lost 7 bases, the J end lost 3 bases, and 13 bases lay between the germline ends. The CDR3 is 13 residues long. The CDR3 reads CAIKELTSYEQYF. The CDR3 DNA sequence: TGTGCCATCAAAGAGTTAACTAGCTACGAGCAGTACTTC.

The chain links TRBV25-1 to TRBJ1-2; D may be TRBD1 (6 bases). Germline lookup yields CDR1 MGHDK and CDR2 SYGVNS. The CDR3 is 12 amino acids. With 3 bases removed from V and 5 bases from J, the gap between germline ends came to 7 bases. The CDR3 region is CASSDTGYGYTF. DNA of the CDR3: TGTGCCAGCAGTGATACAGGGTATGGCTACACCTTC.

The J gene is TRBJ2-6, the V gene TRBV3-1 (or the pseudogene TRBV3-2), with TRBD1 matching over 10 bases. The germline V gene encodes CDR1 LGHDT and CDR2 YNNKEL (reference sequence). The CDR3 is 19 residues long. J gave up 0 bases and V 2 bases, and 7 bases lay outside the gene matches. The CDR3 sequence: CASSQLSWTGGSGANVLTF. The CDR3 DNA reads as TGTGCCAGCAGCCAATTGTCCTGGACAGGGGGCTCTGGGGCCAACGTCCTGACTTTC.

Worth noting for this clone: Sequence at one end of the junction differs from germline and may be a read error. The V and J genes are TRBV7-7 and TRBJ2-5; a weak D match, TRBD1 (5 bases). The germline V gene has CDR1 SSHAT and CDR2 FNYEAQ (reference sequence). CDR3 length: 15 amino acids. The CDR3 DNA reads TGTGCTAGCAGCACATGGTCAGGGCCCCAAGAGACCCAGTACTTC. This sequence encodes CASSTWSGPQETQYF.

J is TRBJ1-1 and V is TRBV18, with a tentative D call TRBD1 (6 bases). Germline CDR1 reads KGHSH; CDR2 reads LQKENI. This CDR3 region has 16 residues. V was trimmed by 2 bases and J by 1 base, leaving 14 bases between them. CDR3 DNA sequence: TGTGCCAGCTCACCAATAGCCAACAGGGAGAACACTGAAGCTTTCTTT. It encodes CASSPIANRENTEAFF.

The chain is built from TRBV4-3 and TRBJ1-4; TRBD1 matches 9 bases. The CDR3 spans 16 residues. The V gene end was trimmed by 2 bases and the J gene end by 7 bases; junction bases not matched to a gene: 8. Germline lookup yields CDR1 LGHNA and CDR2 YSLEER. CDR3 loop: CASSQSPGQGSEKLFF. In nucleotides, the CDR3 is TGCGCCAGCAGCCAATCCCCGGGACAGGGTAGTGAAAAACTGTTTTTT.

The chain couples TRBV9 to TRBJ1-3, with unresolved D. Trimming stripped 1 base from V and 0 bases from J, with 5 bases between. The CDR3 is 14 residues long. Germline assignment: CDR1 SGDLS and CDR2 YYNGEE. The CDR3 bases are TGTGCCAGCAGCGTACAACACTCTGGAAACACCATATATTTT. It yields the protein CASSVQHSGNTIYF.

The chain couples TRBV4-3 to TRBJ1-2, with 8 bases aligning to TRBD1. The CDR3 length is 14 residues. The V gene end was trimmed by 4 bases and the J gene end by 6 bases; junction bases not matched to a gene: 7. Germline-derived CDR1 and CDR2 are LGHNA and YSLEER. The CDR3 sequence is CASSPGRQGNGYTF. The CDR3 DNA follows: TGCGCCAGCAGCCCAGGGCGACAGGGGAATGGCTACACCTTC.

The rearrangement links TRBV18 to TRBJ2-3; 9 nucleotides align to TRBD1. The germline gives CDR1 KGHSH, CDR2 LQKENI. The CDR3 loop spans 15 amino acids. J gave up 5 bases and V 3 bases, and 6 bases lay outside the gene matches. The CDR3 DNA follows: TGTGCCAGCTCACCCTACAGGGGGCGTGGAGATACGCAGTATTTT. It codes for CASSPYRGRGDTQYF.

The chain links TRBV6-6 to TRBJ1-5, with D perhaps TRBD1 (5 bases). Trimming took 7 bases from V and 5 from J, leaving 18 bases between them. This CDR3 has 15 amino acids. Germline assignment: CDR1 MNHNY and CDR2 SVGAGI (reference sequence). The CDR3, as DNA: TGTGCCAGCAATTCCGGGGGGTACAGTTATCAGCCCCAGCATTTT. Its translation is CASNSGGYSYQPQHF.

The chain links TRBV5-4 to TRBJ1-2; D is undetermined. Between the trimmed V and J ends, which lost 0 bases and 8 bases, there was a span of 14 bases. Germline CDR1 and CDR2: SGHNT and YYREEE (reference sequence). The CDR3 is made up of 14 amino acids. The CDR3 sequence: CASSLVEGSQGYTF. DNA for the CDR3: TGTGCCAGCAGCTTGGTGGAGGGCAGTCAAGGCTACACCTTC.

This chain uses TRBV7-9 with TRBJ1-2; 10 bases match TRBD1. This CDR3 is built from 15 residues. V lost 5 bases to trimming and J lost 6 bases; unmatched junction nucleotides: 9. Germline loops: CDR1 SEHNR, CDR2 FQNEAQ (reference sequence). DNA of the CDR3: TGTGCCAGCAGCCAACCCCCCGGGACAGGGGATGGCTACACCTTC. Protein product: CASSQPPGTGDGYTF.

In regard to this clone: The junction does not match germline at one end; this may be a read error. The rearrangement links TRBV5-1 to TRBJ2-1; D unresolved. CDR3 size: 14 residues. The germline CDR1 and CDR2 sequences are SGHRS and YFSETQ. The CDR3 DNA is TGCGCCAGCAGTTTGGAACAGCCCCCAACCGGAAAGTTCTTC. It is translated as CASSLEQPPTGKFF. The full variable domain, rest sourced from reference TRBV5-1 and TRBJ2-1, is KAGVTQTPRYLIKTRGQQVTLSCSPISGHRSVSWYQQTPGQGLQFLFEYFSETQRNKGNFPGRFSGRQFSNSRSEMNVSTLELGDSALYLCASSLEQPPTGKFFGPGTRLTVL.

The J gene is TRBJ2-2, the V gene TRBV7-3, with TRBD1 matching over 10 bases. The CDR3 loop spans 17 amino acids. V shed 2 bases and J 3 bases; nucleotides not matched to a gene: 6. CDR1 and CDR2 (germline): SGHTA, FQGTGA. In DNA, the CDR3 is TGTGCCAGCAGCTTATACCGGGACAGGGGACACACCGGGGAGCTGTTTTTT. This translates into CASSLYRDRGHTGELFF.